The sequence of this T cell receptor beta chain was determined in a study of CD8 T cells in ankylosing spondylitis. The study, taken as a whole, reports: Typical of ankylosing spondylitis blood, it appeared, was a TCR beta motif of roughly eight highly homologous variants.

This clonotype was observed a handful of times. Its specificity is unknown. TCRdb reprocessed the 5' RACE reads with MiXCR, giving one entry per CDR3 protein. The sample has a few hundred thousand distinct CDR3 sequences, 12% seen once. The CDR3 is 15 amino acids. Between the trimmed V and J ends, which lost 8 bases and 0 bases, there was a span of 14 bases. Germline V gene lookup returns CDR1 LNHNV and CDR2 YYDKDF (reference sequence). Source material: blood, either unsorted or a sorted T cell fraction (not recorded which). The chain joins TRBV15 to TRBJ2-1; D is unresolved. This TCR was recovered from a male donor with ankylosing spondylitis. CDR3 coding DNA: TGTGCCACCGCCGTCGCACCCAGCTCCTACAATGAGCAGTTCTTC. This gives the protein CATAVAPSSYNEQFF. The full variable domain, rest sourced from reference TRBV15 and TRBJ2-1, is DAMVIQNPRYQVTQFGKPVTLSCSQTLNHNVMYWYQQKSSQAPKLLFHYYDKDFNNEADTPDNFQSRRPNTSFCFLDIRSPGLGDTAMYLCATAVAPSSYNEQFFGPGTRLTVL.